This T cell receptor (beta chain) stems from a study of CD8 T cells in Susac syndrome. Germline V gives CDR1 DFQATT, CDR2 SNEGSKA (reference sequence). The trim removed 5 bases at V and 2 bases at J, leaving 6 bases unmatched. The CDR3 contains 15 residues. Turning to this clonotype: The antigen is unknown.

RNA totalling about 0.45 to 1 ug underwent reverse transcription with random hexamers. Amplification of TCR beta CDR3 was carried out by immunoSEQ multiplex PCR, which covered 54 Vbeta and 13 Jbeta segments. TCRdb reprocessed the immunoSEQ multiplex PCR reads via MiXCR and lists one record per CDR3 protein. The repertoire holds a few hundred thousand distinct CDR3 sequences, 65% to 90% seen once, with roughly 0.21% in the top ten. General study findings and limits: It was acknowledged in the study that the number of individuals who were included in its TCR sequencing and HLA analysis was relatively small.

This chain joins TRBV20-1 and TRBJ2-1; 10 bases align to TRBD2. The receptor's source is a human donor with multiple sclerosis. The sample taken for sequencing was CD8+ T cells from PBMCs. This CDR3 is CSAARTSGAYNEQFF. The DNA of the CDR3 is TGCAGTGCTGCCAGGACTAGCGGAGCCTACAATGAGCAGTTCTTC.